This T cell receptor (beta chain) was identified in a study of OX40 agonist ivuxolimab in advanced cancers. Across the study: An agonistic human IgG2 monoclonal antibody against OX40 (CD134) was given.

Germline V gene sequence: CDR1 SGHRS, CDR2 YFSETQ. This CDR3 is built from 14 residues. V lost 1 base and J 3 bases, leaving 10 bases between the germline ends. This table comes from immunoSEQ multiplex PCR, and its TCRdb copy is limited to in-frame clones, with some not included. The data hold approximately 89,000 clones, with around nine tenths observed a single time. The sequence came from an adult with an advanced solid tumor such as melanoma, head and neck, liver or kidney cancer. The chain is built from TRBV5-1 and TRBJ1-1; D may be TRBD1 (6 bases). The input for sequencing was CD4+ or CD8+ T cells sorted from blood, taken in a trial of the OX40 agonist ivuxolimab. This CDR3 is CASSLSQGYTEAFF. The CDR3, as DNA: TGCGCCAGCAGCTTGAGTCAGGGGTACACTGAAGCTTTCTTT.